This record looks at one T cell receptor (beta chain) sequence and its context. This entry belongs to a study of cytomegalovirus exposure and HLA in healthy donors. This CDR3 comprises 16 residues. Germline assignment: CDR1 SGHTA and CDR2 FQGNSA. V shed 5 bases, J shed 1 base, and the junction held 10 bases outside the gene matches. PCR employed 60 Vbeta and 13 Jbeta primers. Sequenced by immunoSEQ multiplex PCR; TCRdb stores in-frame clones only, minus some. In the table there are about 120,000 clones, 75% to 85% of which are singletons. Sequencing used PBMCs. The receptor comes from a male donor in good health and CMV-seronegative. The chain has TRBV7-2 and TRBJ1-2, with 7 bases identical to TRBD1. For the CDR3, the DNA is TGTGCCAGCAGCGTCGGGACAGTCCCTTTTAACTATGGCTACACCTTC. Protein product: CASSVGTVPFNYGYTF.